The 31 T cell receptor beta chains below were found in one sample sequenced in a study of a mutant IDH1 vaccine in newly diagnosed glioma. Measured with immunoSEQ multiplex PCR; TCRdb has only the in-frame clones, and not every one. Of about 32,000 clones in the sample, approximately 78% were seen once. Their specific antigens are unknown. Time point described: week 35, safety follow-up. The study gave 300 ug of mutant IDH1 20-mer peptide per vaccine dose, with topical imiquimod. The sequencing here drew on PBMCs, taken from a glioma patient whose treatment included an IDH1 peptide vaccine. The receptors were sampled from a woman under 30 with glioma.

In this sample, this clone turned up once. The CDR3 loop reads CASSFQGSAYEQYF. In DNA, the CDR3 is TGCGCCAGCAGCTTCCAGGGATCGGCCTACGAGCAGTACTTC. The chain couples TRBV5-1 to TRBJ2-7; a possible D gene is TRBD1 (5 bases). V lost 2 bases and J lost 2, with 11 bases in between. CDR1 and CDR2 (germline): SGHRS, YFSETQ. This CDR3 contains 14 residues.

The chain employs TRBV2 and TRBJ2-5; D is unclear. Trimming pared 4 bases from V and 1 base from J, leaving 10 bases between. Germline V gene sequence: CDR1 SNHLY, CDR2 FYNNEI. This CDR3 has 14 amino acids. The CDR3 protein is CASSAQAIQETQYF. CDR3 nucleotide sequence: TGTGCCAGCAGTGCTCAGGCTATCCAAGAGACCCAGTACTTC. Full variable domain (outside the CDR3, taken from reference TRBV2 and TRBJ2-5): EPEVTQTPSHQVTQMGQEVILRCVPISNHLYFYWYRQILGQKVEFLVSFYNNEISEKSEIFDDQFSVERPDGSNFTLKIRSTKLEDSAMYFCASSAQAIQETQYFGPGTRLLVL.

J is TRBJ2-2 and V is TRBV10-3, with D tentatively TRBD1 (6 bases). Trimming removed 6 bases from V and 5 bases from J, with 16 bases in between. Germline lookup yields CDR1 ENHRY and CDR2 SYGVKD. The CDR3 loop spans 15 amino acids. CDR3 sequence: CAIRGAGDITGELFF. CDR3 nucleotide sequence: TGTGCCATCAGGGGAGCAGGGGACATAACCGGGGAGCTGTTTTTT.

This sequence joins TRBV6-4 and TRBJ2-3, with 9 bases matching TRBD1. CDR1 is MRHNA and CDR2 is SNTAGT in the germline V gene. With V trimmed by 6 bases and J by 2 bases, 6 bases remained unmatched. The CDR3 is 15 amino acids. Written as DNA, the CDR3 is TGTGCCAGCAGCGGACAGGGGACCCCCACAGATACGCAGTATTTT. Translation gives CASSGQGTPTDTQYF.

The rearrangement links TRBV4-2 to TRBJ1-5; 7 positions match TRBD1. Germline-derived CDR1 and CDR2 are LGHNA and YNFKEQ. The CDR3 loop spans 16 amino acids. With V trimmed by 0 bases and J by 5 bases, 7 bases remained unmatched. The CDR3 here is CASSQESGQVYQPQHF. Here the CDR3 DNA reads TGTGCCAGCAGCCAAGAAAGCGGACAGGTTTATCAGCCCCAGCATTTT.

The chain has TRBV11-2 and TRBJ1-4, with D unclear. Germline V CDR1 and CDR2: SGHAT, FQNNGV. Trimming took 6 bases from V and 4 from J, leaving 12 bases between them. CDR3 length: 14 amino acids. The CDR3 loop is CASRGSGNNEKLFF. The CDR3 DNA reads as TGTGCCAGCAGGGGATCGGGAAATAATGAAAAACTGTTTTTT.

The CDR3 DNA reads as TGCGCCAGCAGCTTGAAGGGGGCCTCTGAAAAACTGTTTTTT. Amino acids: CASSLKGASEKLFF. V gene TRBV5-1 combines with J gene TRBJ1-4; 7 nucleotides line up with TRBD1. Per the germline V gene, CDR1 is SGHRS and CDR2 is YFSETQ. The CDR3 is 14 amino acids. With 1 base clipped from V and 7 bases from J, the junction kept 4 bases outside the gene matches. Complete variable domain (other parts from reference TRBV5-1 and TRBJ1-4): KAGVTQTPRYLIKTRGQQVTLSCSPISGHRSVSWYQQTPGQGLQFLFEYFSETQRNKGNFPGRFSGRQFSNSRSEMNVSTLELGDSALYLCASSLKGASEKLFFGSGTQLSVL.

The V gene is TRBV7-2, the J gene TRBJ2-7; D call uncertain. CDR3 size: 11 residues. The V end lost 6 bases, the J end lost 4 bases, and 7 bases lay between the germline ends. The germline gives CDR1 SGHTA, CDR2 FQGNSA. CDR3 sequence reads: CASSPGYEQYF. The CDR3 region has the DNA TGTGCCAGCAGTCCCGGTTACGAGCAGTACTTC.

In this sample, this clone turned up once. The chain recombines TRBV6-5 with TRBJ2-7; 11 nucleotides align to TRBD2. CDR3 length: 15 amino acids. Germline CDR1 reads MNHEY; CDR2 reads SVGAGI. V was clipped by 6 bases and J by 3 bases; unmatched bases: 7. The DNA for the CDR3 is TGTGCCAGCAGGACAGGGACTAGCGGCTTCTACGAGCAGTACTTC. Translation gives CASRTGTSGFYEQYF.

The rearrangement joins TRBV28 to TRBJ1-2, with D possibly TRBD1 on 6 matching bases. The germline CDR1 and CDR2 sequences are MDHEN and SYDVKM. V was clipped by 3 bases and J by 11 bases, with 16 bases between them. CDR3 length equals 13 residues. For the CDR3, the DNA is TGTGCCAGCAGTTTTTACCACAGGGAAGGTTACACCTTC. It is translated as CASSFYHREGYTF.

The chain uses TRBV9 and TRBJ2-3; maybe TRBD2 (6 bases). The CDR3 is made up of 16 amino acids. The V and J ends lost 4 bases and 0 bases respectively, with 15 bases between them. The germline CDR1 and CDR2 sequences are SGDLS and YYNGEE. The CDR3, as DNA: TGTGCCAGCAGCCCCCGACTAGTTTCTAGCACAGATACGCAGTATTTT. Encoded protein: CASSPRLVSSTDTQYF.

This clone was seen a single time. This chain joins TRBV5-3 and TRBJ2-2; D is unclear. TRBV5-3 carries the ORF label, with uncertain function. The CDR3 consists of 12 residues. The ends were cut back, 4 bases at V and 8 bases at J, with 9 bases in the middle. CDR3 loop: CARSIDKGELFF. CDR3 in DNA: TGTGCCAGAAGCATCGACAAGGGGGAGCTGTTTTTT.

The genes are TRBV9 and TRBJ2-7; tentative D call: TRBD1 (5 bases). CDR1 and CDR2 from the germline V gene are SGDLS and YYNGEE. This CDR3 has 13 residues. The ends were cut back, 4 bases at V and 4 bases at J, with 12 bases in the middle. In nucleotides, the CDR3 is TGTGCCAGCAGCATAACGGACACATACGAGCAGTACTTC. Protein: CASSITDTYEQYF.

Here the CDR3 DNA reads TGCGCCAGCAGCCTCAATCTACTAGCCAATGAGCAGTTCTTC. As protein: CASSLNLLANEQFF. The chain joins TRBV4-1 to TRBJ2-1; D may be TRBD2 (6 bases). The germline V gene has CDR1 MGHRA and CDR2 YSYEKL. Trimming took off 4 bases at V and 6 bases at J, with 13 bases between the two ends. The CDR3 sequence is 14 residues long.

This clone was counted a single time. The CDR3 DNA is TGTGCCAGCAGTCCCGGGACGGGGAACACTGAAGCTTTCTTT. Translating it yields CASSPGTGNTEAFF. The V gene is TRBV6-4, the J gene TRBJ1-1; weak D call: TRBD1 (5 bases). The germline V gene encodes CDR1 MRHNA and CDR2 SNTAGT. The V and J ends lost 5 bases and 1 base respectively, with 11 bases between them. The CDR3 spans 14 residues.

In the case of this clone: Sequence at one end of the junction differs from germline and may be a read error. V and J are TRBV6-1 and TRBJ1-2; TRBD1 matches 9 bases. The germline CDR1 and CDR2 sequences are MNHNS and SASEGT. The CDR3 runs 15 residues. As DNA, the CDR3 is TGTGCCACCCAAGGGACAGGGCTCACTAATTATGGCTACACCTTC. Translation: CATQGTGLTNYGYTF.

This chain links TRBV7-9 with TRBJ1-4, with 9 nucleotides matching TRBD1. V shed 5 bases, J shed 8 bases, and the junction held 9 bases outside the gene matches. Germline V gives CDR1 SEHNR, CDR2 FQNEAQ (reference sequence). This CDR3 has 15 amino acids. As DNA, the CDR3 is TGTGCCAGCAGCGGCCCGGGACAGGGAGGAGAAAAACTGTTTTTT. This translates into CASSGPGQGGEKLFF.

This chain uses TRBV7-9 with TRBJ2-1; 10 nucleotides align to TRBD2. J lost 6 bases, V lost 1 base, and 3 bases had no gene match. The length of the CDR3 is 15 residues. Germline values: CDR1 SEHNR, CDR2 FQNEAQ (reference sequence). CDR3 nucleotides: TGTGCCAGCAGCTTAGGGACTAGCGGCCTCAATGAGCAGTTCTTC. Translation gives CASSLGTSGLNEQFF.

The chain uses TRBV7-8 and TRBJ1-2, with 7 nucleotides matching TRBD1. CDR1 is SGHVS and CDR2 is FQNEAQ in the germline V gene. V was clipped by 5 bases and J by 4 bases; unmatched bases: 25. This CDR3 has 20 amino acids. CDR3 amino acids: CASSPSPGTVSTIKGYGYTF. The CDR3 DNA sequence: TGTGCCAGCAGCCCTAGTCCCGGGACAGTCTCCACGATAAAAGGCTATGGCTACACCTTC. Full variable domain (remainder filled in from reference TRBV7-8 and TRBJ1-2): GAGVSQSPRYKVAKRGQDVALRCDPISGHVSLFWYQQALGQGPEFLTYFQNEAQLDKSGLPSDRFFAERPEGSVSTLKIQRTQQEDSAVYLCASSPSPGTVSTIKGYGYTFGSGTRLTVV.

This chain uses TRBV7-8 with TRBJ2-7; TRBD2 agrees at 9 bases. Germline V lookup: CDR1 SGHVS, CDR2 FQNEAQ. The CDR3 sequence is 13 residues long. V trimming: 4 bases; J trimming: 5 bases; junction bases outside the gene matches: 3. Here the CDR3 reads CASSSGTSNEQYF. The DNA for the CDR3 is TGTGCCAGCAGCTCGGGGACTAGCAACGAGCAGTACTTC.

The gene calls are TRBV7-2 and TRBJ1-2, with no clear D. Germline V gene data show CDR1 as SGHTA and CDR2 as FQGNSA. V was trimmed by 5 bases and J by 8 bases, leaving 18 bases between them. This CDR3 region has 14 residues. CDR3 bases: TGTGCCAGCAGCCGGCCCACTGGGCCGAGGGGCTACACCTTC. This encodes CASSRPTGPRGYTF.

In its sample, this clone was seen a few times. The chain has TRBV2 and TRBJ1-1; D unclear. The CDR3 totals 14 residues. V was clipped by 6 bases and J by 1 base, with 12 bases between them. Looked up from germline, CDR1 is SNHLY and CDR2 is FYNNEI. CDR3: CASRNIGGNTEAFF. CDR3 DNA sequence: TGTGCCAGCAGGAATATAGGAGGGAACACTGAAGCTTTCTTT.

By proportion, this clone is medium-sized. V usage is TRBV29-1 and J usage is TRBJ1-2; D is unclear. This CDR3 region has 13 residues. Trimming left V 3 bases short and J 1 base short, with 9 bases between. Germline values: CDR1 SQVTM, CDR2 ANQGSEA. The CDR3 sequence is CSVETGNNYGYTF. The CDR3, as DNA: TGCAGCGTTGAGACGGGGAATAACTATGGCTACACCTTC.

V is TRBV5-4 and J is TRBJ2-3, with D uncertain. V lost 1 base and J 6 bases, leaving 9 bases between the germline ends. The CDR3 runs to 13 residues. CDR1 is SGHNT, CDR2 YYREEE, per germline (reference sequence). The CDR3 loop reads CASSLNHEDTQYF. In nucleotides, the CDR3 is TGTGCCAGCAGCTTGAATCATGAGGATACGCAGTATTTT.

The CDR3 coding sequence is TGTGCCAGCTCACCTCGCGAAACAGGGGGCGCAAGTGGCTACACCTTC. Translating it yields CASSPRETGGASGYTF. The chain has TRBV18 and TRBJ1-2; 9 nucleotides agree with TRBD1. CDR3 length equals 16 residues. Germline trimming cut 3 bases from V and 7 bases from J; bases unmatched to any gene: 12. Germline loops: CDR1 KGHSH, CDR2 LQKENI.

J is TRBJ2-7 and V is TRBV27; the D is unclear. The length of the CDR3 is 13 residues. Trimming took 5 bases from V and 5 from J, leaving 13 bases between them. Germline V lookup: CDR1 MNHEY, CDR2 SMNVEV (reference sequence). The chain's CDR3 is CASSISPVHEQYF. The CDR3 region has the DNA TGTGCCAGCAGTATCTCCCCCGTCCACGAGCAGTACTTC.

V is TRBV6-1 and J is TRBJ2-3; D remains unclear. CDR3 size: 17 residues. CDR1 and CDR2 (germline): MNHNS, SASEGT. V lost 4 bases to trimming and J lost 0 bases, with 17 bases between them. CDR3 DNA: TGTGCCAGCAGTGGCCTTTCAGAGCTTACTAGCACAGATACGCAGTATTTT. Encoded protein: CASSGLSELTSTDTQYF.

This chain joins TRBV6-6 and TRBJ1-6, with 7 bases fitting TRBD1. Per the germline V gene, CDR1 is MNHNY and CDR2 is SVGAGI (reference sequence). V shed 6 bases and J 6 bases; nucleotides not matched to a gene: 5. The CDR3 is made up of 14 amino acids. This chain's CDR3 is CASSRQGGNSPLHF. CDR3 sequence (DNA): TGTGCCAGCAGCCGACAGGGCGGTAATTCACCCCTCCACTTT.

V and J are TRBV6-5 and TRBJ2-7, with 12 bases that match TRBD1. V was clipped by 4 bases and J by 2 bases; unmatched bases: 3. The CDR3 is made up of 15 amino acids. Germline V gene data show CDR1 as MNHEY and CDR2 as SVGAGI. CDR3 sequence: CASSLGQGATYEQYF. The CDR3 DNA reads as TGTGCCAGCAGTTTGGGACAGGGGGCCACCTACGAGCAGTACTTC.

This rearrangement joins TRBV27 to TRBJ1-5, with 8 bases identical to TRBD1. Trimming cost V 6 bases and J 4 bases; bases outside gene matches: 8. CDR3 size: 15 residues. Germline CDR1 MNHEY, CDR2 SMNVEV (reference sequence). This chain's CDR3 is CASRGGQGKNQPQHF. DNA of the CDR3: TGTGCCAGCAGGGGTGGACAGGGAAAAAATCAGCCCCAGCATTTT.

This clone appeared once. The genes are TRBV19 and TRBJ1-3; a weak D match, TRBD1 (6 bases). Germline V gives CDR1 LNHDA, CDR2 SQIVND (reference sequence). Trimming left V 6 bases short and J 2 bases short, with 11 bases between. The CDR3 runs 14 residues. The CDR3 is CASRRQVAGNTIYF. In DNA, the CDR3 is TGTGCCAGTAGGAGACAGGTCGCTGGAAACACCATATATTTT.